The text below deals with one TCR beta chain. The data derive from a study of CD8 T cells in Susac syndrome. Isolation of CD8+ and CD4+ T cells was performed negatively, whereas enrichment of TEMRA cells was done by FACS. Reverse transcription of about 0.45 to 1 ug RNA used random hexamers. With immunoSEQ multiplex PCR, TCR beta CDR3 was amplified across 54 Vbeta and 13 Jbeta. Using its own MiXCR run on the immunoSEQ multiplex PCR reads, TCRdb lists one record per CDR3 protein. The sample lists about 250,000 distinct CDR3 sequences; 80% to 95% were seen once. V gave up 1 base and J gave up 0 bases, with 11 bases separating them. Per germline, CDR1 SGHNT and CDR2 YYREEE (reference sequence). The CDR3 is made up of 16 amino acids.

The chain has TRBV5-4 and TRBJ1-3; a possible D gene is TRBD1 (6 bases). The clonotype was recovered from a human donor with multiple sclerosis. The source material was CD4+ T cells from PBMCs. CDR3 in amino acids: CASSLRQTGSGNTIYF. CDR3 coding DNA: TGTGCCAGCAGCTTGCGGCAGACAGGCTCTGGAAACACCATATATTTT.